The rows below give T cell receptor beta chains drawn from one sample of a study of T cells expressing NK-cell markers. TCRdb reprocessed the 5' RACE reads, with one entry per CDR3 protein and no DNA. The sample has about 380,000 distinct CDR3 sequences; the top ten hold around 5%. Sequencing was carried out using blood T cells: a sorted CD56 or NKG2C T cell subset, CD4+ or CD8+ T cells, or bulk PBMC T cells (not recorded which). These receptors were obtained from a man aged 18 to 69 in good health. The CDR3 runs from the conserved cysteine through the conserved F or W.

v_call	j_call	cdr3_aa
TRBV11-2	TRBJ2-7	CASSLDRAYEQYF
TRBV6-2/TRBV6-3	TRBJ1-2	CASSQRDRGNGYTF
TRBV6-1	TRBJ2-1	CASSPSSAGTYNEQFF
TRBV29-1	TRBJ1-1	CSAPKRGNTEAFF
TRBV12-3/TRBV12-4	TRBJ2-3	CASSRTASSTDTQYF
TRBV9	TRBJ2-1	CASSAPRRPEQFF
TRBV10-3	TRBJ1-5	CAISLARENQPQHF
TRBV5-6	TRBJ1-5	CASSSQGYSNQPQHF
TRBV2	TRBJ2-3	CASSTGLLGADTQYF
TRBV28	TRBJ1-5	CASSDQTNRGNQPQHF
TRBV11-2	TRBJ2-3	CASSLVAGGSRDTQYF
TRBV5-6	TRBJ2-1	CASSRGGVTYNEQFF
TRBV3-1	TRBJ1-2	CASSQEVPRGYTF
TRBV27	TRBJ1-1	CATREGLLGNEAFF
TRBV5-1	TRBJ1-2	CASSWSRGDYGYTF
TRBV7-9	TRBJ1-1	CASSLQGGNTEAFF
TRBV7-2	TRBJ2-7	CASSSGLAAVGEQYF
TRBV10-3	TRBJ1-1	CATREAVNTEAFF
TRBV7-2	TRBJ2-3	CASSTTTSTDTQYF
TRBV15	TRBJ2-1	CATSTFGKSEQFF
TRBV4-2	TRBJ1-5	CASSQDQREPQHF
TRBV25-1	TRBJ2-1	CASSVRGASHNEQFF
TRBV5-1	TRBJ2-1	CASTPLAASYNEQFF
TRBV29-1	TRBJ2-2	CSVKTSGVNTGELFF
TRBV5-5	TRBJ1-1	CASRTGGSVTEAFF
TRBV7-2	TRBJ1-2	CASTRDRGGYGYTF
TRBV5-1	TRBJ2-7	CASSLSSAGPLDEQYF
TRBV6-1	TRBJ1-1	CASRGGVESEAFF
TRBV6-1	TRBJ1-5	CASATFLRGQNNQPQHF
TRBV6-5	TRBJ2-7	CASSYSSWREGYEQYF
TRBV27	TRBJ2-7	CASSLSGQVAAQYF
TRBV5-4	TRBJ2-4	CASSWFDRRGNIQYF
TRBV6-5	TRBJ2-1	CASSYAALSYNEQFF
TRBV27	TRBJ1-3	CASSLGASSGNTIYF
TRBV12-3/TRBV12-4	TRBJ2-7	CASSLGEATREQYF
TRBV2	TRBJ2-3	CASSDLRAGGLITSTDTQYF
TRBV28	TRBJ1-5	CASRQGTANQPQHF
TRBV12-3/TRBV12-4	TRBJ1-5	CASSYAGGFGNQPQHF
TRBV21-1	TRBJ2-3	CASSNSQTRTDTQYF
TRBV10-3	TRBJ1-2	CAISERMGQGAGIYGYTF
TRBV11-1	TRBJ2-5	CASSLAWGSYQETQYF
TRBV18	TRBJ1-3	CASWRRSVGGDTIYF
TRBV5-1	TRBJ2-2	CASRRVGGELFF
TRBV7-2	TRBJ2-1	CASSPRPSGTYNEQFF
TRBV5-1	TRBJ2-3	CASSLGQFYGGDTQYF
TRBV20-1	TRBJ2-2	CSATPGLLAGELFF
TRBV14	TRBJ2-5	CASSPYRGGIQETQYF
TRBV3-1	TRBJ1-4	CASSPTGAPGEKLFF
TRBV5-1	TRBJ1-3	CASSLVPSPSGNTIYF
TRBV15	TRBJ1-1	CATSTSVRGEAFF
TRBV7-2	TRBJ2-3	CVSSLSYGGRRTDTQYF
TRBV15	TRBJ2-1	CATSSLYSYNEQFF
TRBV19	TRBJ1-5	CASSIEGVGNQPQHF
TRBV27	TRBJ2-7	CASSLGDRGLREQYF